The sequence of this T cell receptor beta chain was determined in a study of regulatory T cells in long-lasting Graves disease. Whole-study results and caveats: Patients whose Graves' disease persisted exhibited lower TCR diversity than those newly diagnosed.

Building the TCR beta libraries relied on iRepertoire HTBI primers, and CDR3 regions underwent Arm-PCR. Using its own MiXCR run on the multiplex PCR reads, TCRdb lists one record per CDR3 protein. Of approximately 470,000 distinct CDR3 sequences in the sample, less than 25% are singletons; the top ten hold 7.8%. The time point here: persistent/refractory GD, antithyroid drugs over 5 years with positive TRAb. Researchers made the TCR library from RNA that was extracted from PBMCs. The CDR3 is 18 residues long. The V end lost 3 bases, the J end lost 8 bases, and 25 bases lay between the germline ends. A word on this clonotype: Its antigen is undetermined.

The receptor's source is a female donor with Graves disease. The J gene is TRBJ1-4, the V gene TRBV12-3 or TRBV12-4; D remains unclear. The material sequenced was peripheral blood mononuclear cells (PBMCs), taken when the disease was refractory, from a patient treated with antithyroid drugs. The CDR3 sequence: CASSFGASSGPGREKLFF. The CDR3 DNA reads TGTGCCAGCAGTTTCGGAGCTTCTTCCGGACCGGGCCGGGAAAAACTGTTTTTT.